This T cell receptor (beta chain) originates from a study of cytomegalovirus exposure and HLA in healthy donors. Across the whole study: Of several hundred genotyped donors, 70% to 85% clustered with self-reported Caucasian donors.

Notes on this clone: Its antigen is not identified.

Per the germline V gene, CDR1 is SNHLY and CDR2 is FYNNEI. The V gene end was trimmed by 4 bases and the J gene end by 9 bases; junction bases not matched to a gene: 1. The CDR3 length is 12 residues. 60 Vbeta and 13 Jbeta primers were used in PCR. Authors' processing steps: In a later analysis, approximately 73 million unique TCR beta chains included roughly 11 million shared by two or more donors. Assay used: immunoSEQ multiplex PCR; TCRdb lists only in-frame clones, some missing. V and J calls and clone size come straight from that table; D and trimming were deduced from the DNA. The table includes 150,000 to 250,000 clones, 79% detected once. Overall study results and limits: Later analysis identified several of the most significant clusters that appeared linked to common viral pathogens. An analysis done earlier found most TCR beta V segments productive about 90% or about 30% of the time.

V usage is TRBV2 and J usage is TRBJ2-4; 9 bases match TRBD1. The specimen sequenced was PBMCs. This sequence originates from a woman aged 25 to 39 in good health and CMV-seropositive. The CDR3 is CASSGTGAIQYF. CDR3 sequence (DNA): TGTGCCAGCAGTGGGACAGGGGCCATTCAGTACTTC.